Below are 29 T cell receptor beta chains sequenced from a single sample in a study of T-cell reconstitution after alpha-beta-depleted transplantation in children. Library preparation (for TCRbeta) was performed with unique molecular identifiers. TCRdb re-called the PCR reads with MiXCR, one entry per CDR3 protein. This repertoire shows some 300,000 distinct CDR3 sequences, about 9.4% found once; its top ten account for roughly 2.5%. Here the sequenced sample was PBMCs from the stem cell graft donor, taken from the stem cell graft. These receptors were obtained from a human donor who donated a stem cell graft to a child with acute lymphoblastic leukemia.

Only a few counts were recorded for this clonotype. CDR3 loop: CSATEDSYEQYF. CDR3 DNA sequence: TGCAGTGCTACAGAAGACTCCTACGAGCAGTACTTC. The gene calls are TRBV20-1 and TRBJ2-7; D is undetermined. Germline lookup yields CDR1 DFQATT and CDR2 SNEGSKA (reference sequence). V was clipped by 4 bases and J by 0 bases, with 7 bases between them. This CDR3 contains 12 residues.

The V gene is TRBV6-5, the J gene TRBJ2-1, with 8 positions matching TRBD1. The CDR3 covers 16 residues. CDR1 is MNHEY, CDR2 SVGAGI, per germline. V lost 4 bases, J lost 3 bases, and 8 bases stayed unmatched. CDR3 nucleotide sequence: TGTGCCAGCAGTTCTCAGGGGGCGGGTCGCTACAATGAGCAGTTCTTC. This gives the protein CASSSQGAGRYNEQFF.

The chain is built from TRBV7-9 and TRBJ2-5; D unclear. Germline V lookup: CDR1 SEHNR, CDR2 FQNEAQ (reference sequence). Trimming cost V 6 bases and J 0 bases, with 14 bases left between them. This CDR3 is 15 amino acids long. The CDR3 reads CASRPRTAYQETQYF. In nucleotides, the CDR3 is TGTGCCAGCAGACCCAGGACCGCGTACCAAGAGACCCAGTACTTC.

This clonotype was detected only a few times. The chain links TRBV4-1 to TRBJ2-1; D is perhaps TRBD2 (6 bases). CDR3 length: 14 residues. V was shortened by 4 bases and J by 9 bases, with 16 bases between the two germline ends. Germline V gene sequence: CDR1 MGHRA, CDR2 YSYEKL. The CDR3 DNA sequence: TGCGCCAGCAGCCGCGGAGGGCCTCTGGGTGAGCAGTTCTTC. This sequence encodes CASSRGGPLGEQFF.

This clonotype came up a few times. V usage is TRBV4-1 and J usage is TRBJ2-7, with D possibly called TRBD1 or TRBD2 (6 bases each). V dropped 5 bases and J dropped 10 bases, with 15 bases sitting between them. The CDR3 length is 12 residues. Germline lookup yields CDR1 MGHRA and CDR2 YSYEKL. CDR3 residues: CASSFEQGGQYF. CDR3 bases: TGCGCCAGCAGCTTCGAACAGGGAGGACAGTACTTC.

This chain joins TRBV6-6 and TRBJ2-7; D is undetermined. The germline gives CDR1 MNHNY, CDR2 SVGAGI (reference sequence). Trimming cost V 0 bases and J 6 bases, with 6 bases left between them. This CDR3 has 12 residues. CDR3 in DNA: TGTGCCAGCAGTTACTCTCCAGGCGAGCAGTACTTC. Its translation is CASSYSPGEQYF.

V is TRBV7-9 and J is TRBJ2-5, with D perhaps TRBD1 or TRBD2 (6 bases each). CDR3 length: 14 residues. V lost 6 bases, J lost 1 base, and 12 bases lay in between. Germline CDR1 SEHNR, CDR2 FQNEAQ (reference sequence). The CDR3 nucleotides read TGTGCCAGCAGAGGGGGAGGCACCCAAGAGACCCAGTACTTC. It encodes CASRGGGTQETQYF.

Here the CDR3 reads CASSVVGGGEQYF. The CDR3 nucleotides read TGTGCCAGCAGCGTAGTTGGAGGGGGCGAGCAGTACTTC. The V call is TRBV9, the J call TRBJ2-7; D could derive from TRBD1 or TRBD2 (6 bases each). V was clipped by 0 bases and J by 6 bases, with 10 bases between them. Germline V gene lookup returns CDR1 SGDLS and CDR2 YYNGEE. There are 13 residues in the CDR3.

The rearrangement joins TRBV11-2 to TRBJ2-1; 11 bases line up with TRBD2. V dropped 10 bases and J dropped 7; count of bases not matched to a gene: 9. Looked up from germline, CDR1 is SGHAT and CDR2 is FQNNGV. This CDR3 is built from 14 residues. CDR3 in DNA: TGTGCCACCTTACTAGCGGGAGAAATGAATGAGCAGTTCTTC. Its translation: CATLLAGEMNEQFF.

This clonotype was detected only a few times. The chain joins TRBV18 to TRBJ1-1, with D possibly being TRBD1 (6 bases). The CDR3 runs 12 residues. The V gene lost 4 bases and the J gene lost 6 bases, with 9 bases spanning the gap. Germline values: CDR1 KGHSH, CDR2 LQKENI. CDR3 in DNA: TGTGCCAGCTCACGTACAGGGCCTGAAGCTTTCTTT. It yields the protein CASSRTGPEAFF.

This clonotype was picked up many times. V gene TRBV29-1 combines with J gene TRBJ2-7, with 11 bases matching TRBD2. The germline CDR1 and CDR2 sequences are SQVTM and ANQGSEA. This CDR3 has 14 residues. V shed 1 base and J 9 bases; nucleotides not matched to a gene: 8. The CDR3 region has the DNA TGCAGCGTTGAAGTCGGACTAGCGGGCGGGGGGCAGTACTTC. Amino acid sequence: CSVEVGLAGGGQYF.

This clonotype has a count of ten or more. This rearrangement joins TRBV20-1 to TRBJ1-1; perhaps TRBD1 as D (5 bases). This CDR3 is 13 amino acids long. The germline V gene encodes CDR1 DFQATT and CDR2 SNEGSKA (reference sequence). V lost 3 bases and J 3 bases, leaving 11 bases between the germline ends. The CDR3 DNA follows: TGCAGTGCTAGCTTTTCAGGGTACACTGAAGCTTTCTTT. Residues: CSASFSGYTEAFF.

V gene TRBV20-1 combines with J gene TRBJ2-7; no reliable D call. Looked up from germline, CDR1 is DFQATT and CDR2 is SNEGSKA (reference sequence). The CDR3 extends over 15 amino acids. Between the trimmed V and J ends, which lost 0 bases and 0 bases, there was a span of 12 bases. Here the CDR3 reads CSARDLAFSSYEQYF. The CDR3 DNA reads TGCAGTGCTAGAGATCTTGCGTTCAGCTCCTACGAGCAGTACTTC.

This clonotype has more than one count but fewer than ten. The chain links TRBV4-3 to TRBJ2-3; D uncertain. The V end was cut by 1 base, the J end by 5 bases, with 10 bases between. The length of the CDR3 is 14 residues. The V gene's germline CDR1 is LGHNA and CDR2 YSLEER. The CDR3 DNA reads as TGCGCCAGCAGCCAAGCACTTGGCCAAGATACGCAGTATTTT. This codes for CASSQALGQDTQYF.

The genes are TRBV6-1 and TRBJ2-1, with 7 bases matching TRBD1. CDR3 length: 15 residues. The V and J ends lost 6 bases and 3 bases, in that order; junction bases with no gene match: 8. Looked up from germline, CDR1 is MNHNS and CDR2 is SASEGT. The CDR3, as DNA: TGTGCCAGCAGCCCCGACAGGGCGATCTACAATGAGCAGTTCTTC. It yields the protein CASSPDRAIYNEQFF.

This clonotype was observed many times. J is TRBJ2-4 and V is TRBV7-2; 9 nucleotides agree with TRBD1. The V gene end was trimmed by 5 bases and the J gene end by 12 bases; junction bases not matched to a gene: 8. Germline V CDR1 and CDR2: SGHTA, FQGNSA. This CDR3 contains 13 residues. CDR3: CASSPDRGGTQYF. The CDR3 coding sequence is TGTGCCAGCAGCCCGGACAGGGGAGGCACTCAGTACTTC.

This clonotype occurred many times. The chain carries TRBV12-3 or TRBV12-4 and TRBJ1-1, with D unclear. V lost 3 bases and J 0 bases, leaving 8 bases between the germline ends. The CDR3 has 14 residues. CDR3 nucleotides: TGTGCCAGCAGTTTGGGCGGATTGAACACTGAAGCTTTCTTT. It translates to CASSLGGLNTEAFF.

The chain couples TRBV2 to TRBJ2-1; D is possibly TRBD1 or TRBD2 (6 bases each). The V end lost 5 bases, the J end lost 3 bases, and 20 bases lay between the germline ends. The CDR3 has 17 residues. CDR1 SNHLY and CDR2 FYNNEI come from the germline V gene. CDR3: CASSKGGSGSFYNEQFF. Written as DNA, the CDR3 is TGTGCCAGCAGTAAGGGGGGAAGCGGGTCATTCTACAATGAGCAGTTCTTC.

This clonotype was observed a handful of times. The rearrangement links TRBV20-1 to TRBJ2-7; 9 nucleotides align to TRBD2. Per germline, CDR1 DFQATT and CDR2 SNEGSKA (reference sequence). The CDR3 spans 15 residues. The junction had 10 bases not matched to a gene; V was cut back by 1 base and J by 6 bases. The CDR3 nucleotides read TGCAGTGCTAGAGGCCTTCGCGGGAGGGAAGGCGAGCAGTACTTC. Protein product: CSARGLRGREGEQYF.

This clonotype showed up many times. J is TRBJ2-5 and V is TRBV5-1, with TRBD2 identical over 10 bases. Trimming took 0 bases from V and 2 from J; bases not matched to a gene: 10. Germline CDR1 SGHRS, CDR2 YFSETQ. The CDR3 runs to 18 residues. CDR3 protein: CASSLESSGRMGQETQYF. CDR3 in DNA: TGCGCCAGCAGCTTGGAGTCTAGCGGGAGAATGGGGCAAGAGACCCAGTACTTC.

This chain uses TRBV7-9 with TRBJ2-3; D may correspond to TRBD1 or TRBD2 (5 bases each). This CDR3 region has 15 residues. Deletions cut 5 bases from V and 5 bases from J, with 17 bases between. Germline CDR1 SEHNR, CDR2 FQNEAQ (reference sequence). The CDR3 sequence is CASSPEGLEQDTQYF. The CDR3 bases are TGTGCCAGCAGCCCCGAGGGGCTGGAGCAAGATACGCAGTATTTT.

This clonotype has more than one count but fewer than ten. The chain combines TRBV4-2 with TRBJ2-2; unclear D gene. The CDR3 totals 17 residues. Trimming took 0 bases from V and 4 from J, leaving 15 bases between them. CDR1 LGHNA and CDR2 YNFKEQ come from the germline V gene. Here the CDR3 reads CASSQDLLRRSTGELFF. The CDR3 DNA reads as TGTGCCAGCAGCCAAGATTTACTCCGGCGGAGCACCGGGGAGCTGTTTTTT.

This clonotype has a count of ten or more. The chain carries TRBV5-1 and TRBJ2-4; 11 bases are shared with TRBD2. J was trimmed by 0 bases and V by 3 bases; bases with no gene match: 2. Germline V gene sequence: CDR1 SGHRS, CDR2 YFSETQ. The CDR3 runs to 16 residues. The CDR3 reads CASSWTSGLAKNIQYF. DNA for the CDR3: TGCGCCAGCAGCTGGACTAGCGGGCTAGCCAAAAACATTCAGTACTTC.

There are a few counts of this clonotype. The gene calls are TRBV6-5 and TRBJ2-2; D is unresolved. V was clipped by 0 bases and J by 0 bases, with 8 bases between them. The CDR3 runs to 16 residues. Germline V gives CDR1 MNHEY, CDR2 SVGAGI. CDR3 residues: CASSYSTRPNTGELFF. CDR3 nucleotide sequence: TGTGCCAGCAGTTACTCGACCAGACCGAACACCGGGGAGCTGTTTTTT.

The chain couples TRBV13 to TRBJ1-1; D is unclear. The CDR3 is made up of 14 amino acids. Germline lookup yields CDR1 PRHDT and CDR2 FYEKMQ (reference sequence). The V end lost 2 bases, the J end lost 2 bases, and 9 bases lay between the germline ends. The CDR3 DNA follows: TGTGCCAGCAGCTTATTCGGGAGTAACACTGAAGCTTTCTTT. Translated: CASSLFGSNTEAFF.

This clonotype was picked up a small number of times. This rearrangement joins TRBV20-1 to TRBJ2-1; the match to TRBD2 covers 11 bases. Germline lookup yields CDR1 DFQATT and CDR2 SNEGSKA (reference sequence). Trimming cost V 2 bases and J 8 bases; bases outside gene matches: 5. The CDR3 runs 14 residues. Here the CDR3 reads CSARTSGSPYEQFF. CDR3 in DNA: TGCAGTGCTAGAACTAGCGGGAGCCCCTATGAGCAGTTCTTC.

This clonotype was observed at least ten times. V and J are TRBV5-1 and TRBJ1-2; D unclear. The germline V gene has CDR1 SGHRS and CDR2 YFSETQ. V was shortened by 5 bases and J by 2 bases, with 13 bases between the two germline ends. This CDR3 spans 14 amino acids. CDR3 residues: CASRELGSNYGYTF. The CDR3 DNA follows: TGCGCCAGCAGGGAATTGGGCAGCAACTATGGCTACACCTTC.

This clonotype was recorded many times. V usage is TRBV27 and J usage is TRBJ2-1; tentatively, D is TRBD2 (5 bases). In germline, CDR1 is MNHEY, CDR2 SMNVEV (reference sequence). V dropped 2 bases and J dropped 6 bases, with 14 bases sitting between them. The CDR3 runs 15 residues. CDR3 nucleotides: TGTGCCAGCAGTTTAAGCGAGCGGCCCAGCAATGAGCAGTTCTTC. Translating gives CASSLSERPSNEQFF.

The V and J genes are TRBV20-1 and TRBJ2-1; 16 positions agree with TRBD2. V trimming: 6 bases; J trimming: 12 bases; junction bases outside the gene matches: 11. Germline CDR1 is DFQATT and CDR2 is SNEGSKA (reference sequence). There are 15 residues in the CDR3. CDR3 DNA sequence: TGCAGTGCCACCAGATCCGGGACTAGCGGGAGGGGGCAGTTCTTC. Protein product: CSATRSGTSGRGQFF.